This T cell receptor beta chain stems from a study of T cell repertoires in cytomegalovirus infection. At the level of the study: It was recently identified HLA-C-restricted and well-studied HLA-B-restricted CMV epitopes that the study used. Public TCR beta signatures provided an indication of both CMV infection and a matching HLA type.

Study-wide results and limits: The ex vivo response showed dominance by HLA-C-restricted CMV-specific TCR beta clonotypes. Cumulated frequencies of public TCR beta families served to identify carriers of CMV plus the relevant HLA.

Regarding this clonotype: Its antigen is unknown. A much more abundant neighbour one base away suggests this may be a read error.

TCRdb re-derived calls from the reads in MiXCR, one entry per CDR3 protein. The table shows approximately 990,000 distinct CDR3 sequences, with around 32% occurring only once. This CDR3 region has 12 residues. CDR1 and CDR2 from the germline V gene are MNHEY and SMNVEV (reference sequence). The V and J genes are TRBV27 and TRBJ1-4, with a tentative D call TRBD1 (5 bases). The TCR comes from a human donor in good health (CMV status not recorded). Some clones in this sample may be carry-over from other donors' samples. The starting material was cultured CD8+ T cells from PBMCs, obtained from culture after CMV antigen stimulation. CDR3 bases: TGTGTCAGCCAGGGTACTAATGAAAAACTGTTTTTT. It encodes CVSQGTNEKLFF. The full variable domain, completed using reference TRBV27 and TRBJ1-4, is EAQVTQNPRYLITVTGKKLTVTCSQNMNHEYMSWYRQDPGLGLRQIYYSMNVEVTDKGDVPEGYKVSRKEKRNFPLILESPSPNQTSLYFCVSQGTNEKLFFGSGTQLSVL.